This is a list of T cell receptor beta chains from one sample in a study of PD-L1 blockade in urothelial cancer. TCRdb keeps only in-frame clones here, not all; method: immunoSEQ multiplex PCR. This sample has roughly 63,000 clones, with roughly four fifths found just once. This material consisted of PBMCs, taken around atezolizumab (anti-PD-L1) treatment. These receptors were obtained from a man in his 70s with urothelial cancer. The CDR3 runs from the conserved cysteine through the conserved F or W. D genes are given only for firm matches. Clone sizes are given selectively: once, few, many, or a class where the clone is expanded.

V gene: TRBV6-5
J gene: TRBJ2-7
clone size: once
D gene: TRBD1
CDR3 DNA: TGTGCCAGCAGTCCCCCAGGGGGCCGCTACGAGCAGTACTTC
CDR3 protein: CASSPPGGRYEQYF

V gene: TRBV6-5
J gene: TRBJ1-2
clone size: many
D gene: TRBD1
CDR3 DNA: TGTGCCAGCAGCCTCGGCGCAGGGGGCAATGGCTACACCTTC
CDR3 protein: CASSLGAGGNGYTF

V gene: TRBV5-1
J gene: TRBJ2-1
clone size: NA
D gene: NA
CDR3 DNA: TGCGCCAGCAGCTTGGCCGTACAGAGGGCCTACAATGAGCAGTTCTTC
CDR3 protein: CASSLAVQRAYNEQFF

V gene: TRBV11-1
J gene: TRBJ1-2
clone size: NA
D gene: NA
CDR3 DNA: TGTGCCAGCAGCTTACCCGGTCCCCTGGGCTACACCTTC
CDR3 protein: CASSLPGPLGYTF

V gene: TRBV7-3
J gene: TRBJ1-2
clone size: once
D gene: NA
CDR3 DNA: TGTGCCAGCAGCCTAAGCCAGGGCGATGGCTACACCTTC
CDR3 protein: CASSLSQGDGYTF

V gene: TRBV7-3
J gene: TRBJ2-1
clone size: once
D gene: NA
CDR3 DNA: TGTGCCAGCAGCCGAGGGCGGGGTGACTACAATGAGCAGTTCTTC
CDR3 protein: CASSRGRGDYNEQFF

V gene: TRBV7-9
J gene: TRBJ2-5
clone size: many
D gene: TRBD1
CDR3 DNA: TGTGCCAGCAGCTCAGTCGGGACAGGGTTGGTAGAGACCCAGTACTTC
CDR3 protein: CASSSVGTGLVETQYF

V gene: TRBV6-1
J gene: TRBJ1-2
clone size: NA
D gene: NA
CDR3 DNA: TGTGCCAGCAGTGACCCCCCGGGGTATGGCTACACCTTC
CDR3 protein: CASSDPPGYGYTF

V gene: TRBV5-1
J gene: TRBJ2-3
clone size: NA
D gene: TRBD2
CDR3 DNA: TGCGCCAGCAGCTCAGGGACTAGCGGGGCTAGCACAGATACGCAGTATTTT
CDR3 protein: CASSSGTSGASTDTQYF

V gene: TRBV9
J gene: TRBJ1-6
clone size: NA
D gene: NA
CDR3 DNA: TGTGCCAGCAGCGCAGGATTACAGGGTGCCAATTCACCCCTCCACTTT
CDR3 protein: CASSAGLQGANSPLHF

V gene: TRBV7-9
J gene: TRBJ2-7
clone size: NA
D gene: NA
CDR3 DNA: TGTGCCAGCAGCTTAGCTCCGGACGAGCAGTACTTC
CDR3 protein: CASSLAPDEQYF

V gene: TRBV6-5
J gene: TRBJ1-1
clone size: NA
D gene: NA
CDR3 DNA: TGTGCCAGCAGTTACCGCGGGGGGCTCGAGGGCACTGAAGCTTTCTTT
CDR3 protein: CASSYRGGLEGTEAFF

V gene: TRBV7-8
J gene: TRBJ2-7
clone size: NA
D gene: TRBD1
CDR3 DNA: TGTGCCAGCAGCTTACAGGGGGCCATCTACGAGCAGTACTTC
CDR3 protein: CASSLQGAIYEQYF

V gene: TRBV4-1
J gene: TRBJ2-3
clone size: NA
D gene: NA
CDR3 DNA: TGCGCCAGCAGCCAAGATTATGAGAGACTTAGCACAGATACGCAGTATTTT
CDR3 protein: CASSQDYERLSTDTQYF

V gene: TRBV5-4
J gene: TRBJ2-3
clone size: few
D gene: NA
CDR3 DNA: TGTGCCAGCAGCCTAGACTCTACGCCTGATACGCAGTATTTT
CDR3 protein: CASSLDSTPDTQYF

V gene: TRBV5-1
J gene: TRBJ1-1
clone size: once
D gene: NA
CDR3 DNA: TGCGCCAGCAGCCTGACAGTGAACACTGAAGCTTTCTTT
CDR3 protein: CASSLTVNTEAFF

V gene: TRBV7-9
J gene: TRBJ2-5
clone size: NA
D gene: NA
CDR3 DNA: TGTGCCAGCAGCCCTAGGAGGGACAGCCAAGAGACCCAGTACTTC
CDR3 protein: CASSPRRDSQETQYF

V gene: TRBV4-2
J gene: TRBJ2-3
clone size: NA
D gene: TRBD2
CDR3 DNA: TGTGCCAGCAGCCAGGAGGGAGCGGGATCGGGGGCAGATACGCAGTATTTT
CDR3 protein: CASSQEGAGSGADTQYF

V gene: TRBV9
J gene: TRBJ1-2
clone size: NA
D gene: NA
CDR3 DNA: TGTGCCAGCACCCCAAACAGGGCGCCCTATGGCTACACCTTC
CDR3 protein: CASTPNRAPYGYTF

V gene: TRBV9
J gene: TRBJ2-6
clone size: NA
D gene: TRBD1
CDR3 DNA: TGTGCCAGCAGCGGCTCCGGACAGGGGGTTTCTGGGGCCAACGTCCTGACTTTC
CDR3 protein: CASSGSGQGVSGANVLTF

V gene: TRBV6-5
J gene: TRBJ2-3
clone size: NA
D gene: TRBD2
CDR3 DNA: TGTGCCAGCAGTTACTCGGAAGGCGGGGGGGCCTCGCAGTATTTT
CDR3 protein: CASSYSEGGGASQYF

V gene: TRBV6-5
J gene: TRBJ2-7
clone size: NA
D gene: TRBD1
CDR3 DNA: TGTGCCAGCAGTTCCCCGGGACAGGCCCCCTACGAGCAGTACTTC
CDR3 protein: CASSSPGQAPYEQYF

V gene: TRBV29-1
J gene: TRBJ1-1
clone size: few
D gene: TRBD1
CDR3 DNA: TGCAGCGTTGGCGGTGGGGTCACAGGGGGAGGGAACACTGAAGCTTTCTTT
CDR3 protein: CSVGGGVTGGGNTEAFF

V gene: TRBV11-3
J gene: TRBJ2-1
clone size: NA
D gene: TRBD2
CDR3 DNA: TGTGCCAGCAGCTCGCGGGACTACTACAATGAGCAGTTCTTC
CDR3 protein: CASSSRDYYNEQFF

V gene: TRBV4-2
J gene: TRBJ1-2
clone size: NA
D gene: TRBD1
CDR3 DNA: TGTGCCAGCAGCCCTTCCGGGACAGACTCCTATGGCTACACCTTC
CDR3 protein: CASSPSGTDSYGYTF

V gene: TRBV11-1
J gene: TRBJ2-1
clone size: NA
D gene: NA
CDR3 DNA: TGTGCCAGCAAAGCCGGGGTAGCGGATTACAATGAGCAGTTCTTC
CDR3 protein: CASKAGVADYNEQFF

V gene: TRBV5-1
J gene: TRBJ2-3
clone size: NA
D gene: TRBD2
CDR3 DNA: TGCGCCAGCAGCTTAATACAAGCGGGAGGCACAGATACGCAGTATTTT
CDR3 protein: CASSLIQAGGTDTQYF

V gene: TRBV28
J gene: TRBJ1-1
clone size: NA
D gene: TRBD1
CDR3 DNA: TGTGCCAGCAGTTTAGGGGGGACAGGGGGCGAACAAGCTTTCTTT
CDR3 protein: CASSLGGTGGEQAFF

V gene: TRBV10-1
J gene: TRBJ1-5
clone size: NA
D gene: NA
CDR3 DNA: TGCGCCAGCAGTTCAGGGCTCAATCAGCCCCAGCATTTT
CDR3 protein: CASSSGLNQPQHF

V gene: TRBV7-2
J gene: TRBJ1-5
clone size: NA
D gene: NA
CDR3 DNA: TGTGCCAGCAGCTTAGTGGGACTAGGGGATCAGCCCCAGCATTTT
CDR3 protein: CASSLVGLGDQPQHF

V gene: TRBV7-9
J gene: TRBJ1-1
clone size: NA
D gene: NA
CDR3 DNA: TGTGCCAGCAGCTCACCGACAGCGAACACTGAAGCTTTCTTT
CDR3 protein: CASSSPTANTEAFF

V gene: TRBV5-1
J gene: TRBJ1-2
clone size: NA
D gene: TRBD1
CDR3 DNA: TGCGCCAGCAGCTTGAGTCCGGGACAGCCTAACTATGGCTACACCTTC
CDR3 protein: CASSLSPGQPNYGYTF

V gene: TRBV25-1
J gene: TRBJ1-5
clone size: once
D gene: NA
CDR3 DNA: TGTGCCAGCAGTGACAGGGGAATGAATCAGCCCCAGCATTTT
CDR3 protein: CASSDRGMNQPQHF

V gene: TRBV6-6
J gene: TRBJ1-1
clone size: NA
D gene: TRBD1
CDR3 DNA: TGTGCCAGCAGGAATGACAGGGGGACTGAAGCTTTCTTT
CDR3 protein: CASRNDRGTEAFF

V gene: TRBV5-1
J gene: TRBJ1-4
clone size: NA
D gene: TRBD1
CDR3 DNA: TGCGCCAGCAGCCGTGGGACAGGGGTTACTAATGAAAAACTGTTTTTT
CDR3 protein: CASSRGTGVTNEKLFF

V gene: TRBV18
J gene: TRBJ1-1
clone size: NA
D gene: NA
CDR3 DNA: TGTGCCAGCTCACCACCCTCCGGGGTGAACACTGAAGCTTTCTTT
CDR3 protein: CASSPPSGVNTEAFF

V gene: TRBV5-4
J gene: TRBJ2-2
clone size: NA
D gene: NA
CDR3 DNA: TGTGCCAGCAGCTTGGTTGAGGGTTGGGGAGACGGGGAGCTGTTTTTT
CDR3 protein: CASSLVEGWGDGELFF

V gene: TRBV2
J gene: TRBJ2-1
clone size: NA
D gene: TRBD1
CDR3 DNA: TGTGCCAGCAGTGACTCGACAGGGGGCTCCTACAATGAGCAGTTCTTC
CDR3 protein: CASSDSTGGSYNEQFF

V gene: TRBV7-9
J gene: TRBJ2-2
clone size: NA
D gene: TRBD2
CDR3 DNA: TGTGCCAGCAGCTTAGGACTAGCCGCCGGGGAGCTGTTTTTT
CDR3 protein: CASSLGLAAGELFF

V gene: TRBV19
J gene: TRBJ2-1
clone size: NA
D gene: TRBD2
CDR3 DNA: TGTGCCAGTAGTCCAGGACTAGCCAATGAGCAGTTCTTC
CDR3 protein: CASSPGLANEQFF

V gene: TRBV5-1
J gene: TRBJ2-7
clone size: NA
D gene: TRBD1
CDR3 DNA: TGCGCCAGCAGCTTGGGCACAGGGGGTAGCTACGAGCAGTACTTC
CDR3 protein: CASSLGTGGSYEQYF

V gene: TRBV11-3
J gene: TRBJ2-5
clone size: NA
D gene: TRBD2
CDR3 DNA: TGTGCCAGCAGCTCCGGGGGGGCAGAGACCCAGTACTTC
CDR3 protein: CASSSGGAETQYF

V gene: TRBV2
J gene: TRBJ2-1
clone size: NA
D gene: NA
CDR3 DNA: TGTGCCAGCAGTGAACAGGGCTATGAGCAGTTCTTC
CDR3 protein: CASSEQGYEQFF

V gene: TRBV6-6
J gene: TRBJ1-5
clone size: NA
D gene: TRBD1
CDR3 DNA: TGTGCCAGCAGAAGCGGGACAGGGGATAGCAATCAGCCCCAGCATTTT
CDR3 protein: CASRSGTGDSNQPQHF

V gene: TRBV5-4
J gene: TRBJ1-1
clone size: NA
D gene: NA
CDR3 DNA: TGTGCCAGCAGCCAGGAAAGGACTGAAGCTTTCTTT
CDR3 protein: CASSQERTEAFF

V gene: TRBV7-9
J gene: TRBJ1-4
clone size: NA
D gene: TRBD1
CDR3 DNA: TGTGCCAGCAGCCGGACAGGGGATGATGAAAAACTGTTTTTT
CDR3 protein: CASSRTGDDEKLFF